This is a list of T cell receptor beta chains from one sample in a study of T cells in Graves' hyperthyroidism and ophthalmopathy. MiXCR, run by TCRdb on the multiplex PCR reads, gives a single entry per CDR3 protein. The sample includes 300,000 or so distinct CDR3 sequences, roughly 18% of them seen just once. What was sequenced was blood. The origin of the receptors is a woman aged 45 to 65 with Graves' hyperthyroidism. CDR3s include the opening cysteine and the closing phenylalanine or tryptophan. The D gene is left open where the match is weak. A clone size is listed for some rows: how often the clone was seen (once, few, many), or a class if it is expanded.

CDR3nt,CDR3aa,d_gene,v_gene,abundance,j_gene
TGTGCCAGCAGCTTCTCAGTCCTCGGACAGCCCCCCTATGGCTACACCTTC,CASSFSVLGQPPYGYTF,.,TRBV5-5,few,TRBJ1-2
TGCAGTGCTAGCCCGCCAGGGTTTTCCTACAATGAGCAGTTCTTC,CSASPPGFSYNEQFF,.,TRBV20-1,many,TRBJ2-1
TGCGCCAGCAGCCAAGAGGGCACAGCCGGGGGCACTGAAGCTTTCTTT,CASSQEGTAGGTEAFF,.,TRBV4-1,many,TRBJ1-1
TGCGCCAGCAGCCCTTTCAGCGGGGCGTCCCAAGAGACCCAGTACTTC,CASSPFSGASQETQYF,TRBD2,TRBV5-1,.,TRBJ2-5
TGTGCCAGCAGGCCGAGCGGGAGCGCTACGCAGTATTTT,CASRPSGSATQYF,TRBD2,TRBV27,.,TRBJ2-3
TGTGCCAGCAGCCGTAATCAACAGGGGCTCCAAGAGACCCAGTACTTC,CASSRNQQGLQETQYF,TRBD1,TRBV28,many,TRBJ2-5
TGTGCCAGCTCACCACCTTACGGGGGGACCCGAAATGAGCAGTTCTTC,CASSPPYGGTRNEQFF,TRBD2,TRBV18,.,TRBJ2-1
TGTGCCAGCAGCCCTACGATTGGGGGGCTAAACACCGGGGAGCTGTTTTTT,CASSPTIGGLNTGELFF,.,TRBV6-1,.,TRBJ2-2
TGTGCCAGCAGTCAAGACAGGGTTGGTGAAAAACTGTTTTTT,CASSQDRVGEKLFF,TRBD1,TRBV4-2,few,TRBJ1-4
TGTGCTAGCAGCCGCCAAAGCGGAACAGATACGCAGTATTTT,CASSRQSGTDTQYF,.,TRBV7-7,few,TRBJ2-3
TGTGCCAGCAGACGCGACAGGGGATATACCTATGGCTACACCTTC,CASRRDRGYTYGYTF,TRBD1,TRBV28,few,TRBJ1-2
TGCGCCAGCACCCAACTAGCGGGAGAGGGAGAGACCCAGTACTTC,CASTQLAGEGETQYF,TRBD2,TRBV4-1,few,TRBJ2-5
TGTGCCAGCAGCGTACGACAGGAAGGTGGCTACACCTTC,CASSVRQEGGYTF,.,TRBV11-2,few,TRBJ1-2
TGTGCCAGCAGCACCCCCTACAATGAGCAGTTCTTC,CASSTPYNEQFF,.,TRBV7-9,many,TRBJ2-1
TGTGCCAGCTCACCAACCGGGGGCAGCAATTCACCCCTCCACTTT,CASSPTGGSNSPLHF,.,TRBV18,few,TRBJ1-6
TGTGCCAGCAGTCCAGGGGGCGGTGAAGCTTTCTTT,CASSPGGGEAFF,TRBD1,TRBV12-3/TRBV12-4,many,TRBJ1-1
TGTGCCAGCAGCCAACGATCGGGGGAAAAACTGTTTTTT,CASSQRSGEKLFF,.,TRBV3-1,many,TRBJ1-4
TGTGCCAGCAGTTCGGGACAGGGGGACAATGAGCAGTTCTTC,CASSSGQGDNEQFF,TRBD1,TRBV28,.,TRBJ2-1
TGTGCCAGCAGCTCCTCGACGGGAAACACCATATATTTT,CASSSSTGNTIYF,.,TRBV3-1,few,TRBJ1-3
TGTGCCAGCAGCCGAGGACAGGGTCGCCGCGAGCAGTACTTC,CASSRGQGRREQYF,TRBD1,TRBV7-9,many,TRBJ2-7
TGTGCCAGCAGCTTGGACAGGTGGGAGATGACTGAAGCTTTCTTT,CASSLDRWEMTEAFF,.,TRBV5-6,many,TRBJ1-1
TGCGCCACCCAAACGCCCAGACTAGCGGGGGGCCGAGGGAGGTACAATGAGCAGTTCTTC,CATQTPRLAGGRGRYNEQFF,TRBD2,TRBV5-1,.,TRBJ2-1
TGCGCCAGCAGTGAACCCGGGGGTAATTCACCCCTCCACTTT,CASSEPGGNSPLHF,.,TRBV10-2,.,TRBJ1-6
TGTGCCAGCAGCTTATTCGGGGGGACCACAGATACGCAGTATTTT,CASSLFGGTTDTQYF,TRBD2,TRBV11-2,many,TRBJ2-3
TGTGCCAGCAGCGTAGAGTTAGGCCCCAACAATGAGCAGTTCTTC,CASSVELGPNNEQFF,.,TRBV9,many,TRBJ2-1
TGTGCCAGCAGCCACGACAGGGGCGGGAGGACCCAATACTTC,CASSHDRGGRTQYF,.,TRBV6-1,.,TRBJ2-5
TGTGCCAGCAGCACACCCCCTGGGGAGAAGTTCTTC,CASSTPPGEKFF,.,TRBV7-9,few,TRBJ2-1
TGCAGTGCTCTACGGGACTTACAAGAGACCCAGTACTTC,CSALRDLQETQYF,.,TRBV20-1,many,TRBJ2-5
TGTGCCAGTAGTCTCTTCGGGGCAGGGACCACTGAAGCTTTCTTT,CASSLFGAGTTEAFF,.,TRBV19,.,TRBJ1-1
TGTGCCAGCTCACCAAGGCCAGGGGAAGACACCGGGGAGCTGTTTTTT,CASSPRPGEDTGELFF,.,TRBV18,many,TRBJ2-2
TGTGCCAGCAGCTTGGAAGGGGACCTTACCTACAATGAGCAGTTCTTC,CASSLEGDLTYNEQFF,.,TRBV5-5,few,TRBJ2-1
TGTGCCAGCAGTTTATTCGACAGGGGTCGGGGCGAAAAACTGTTTTTT,CASSLFDRGRGEKLFF,TRBD1,TRBV28,few,TRBJ1-4
TGTGCCATCAGTGAGTCACCTAGCGGAGTCTACAATGAGCAGTTCTTC,CAISESPSGVYNEQFF,TRBD2,TRBV10-3,many,TRBJ2-1
TGTGCCAGCAGTTACTTCCTCGGGGATCCCTACGAGCAGTACTTC,CASSYFLGDPYEQYF,.,TRBV6-5,many,TRBJ2-7
TGTGCCAGCAGCTTACTCCGGGACTGGGTTACCTACGAGCAGTACTTC,CASSLLRDWVTYEQYF,.,TRBV5-7,.,TRBJ2-7
TGCGCCAGCAGCCCAGCTCTCAGCACAGATACGCAGTATTTT,CASSPALSTDTQYF,.,TRBV5-1,.,TRBJ2-3
TGCGCCAGCAGGCCTAAACTAGACAGCTCCTACAATGAGCAGTTCTTC,CASRPKLDSSYNEQFF,.,TRBV5-1,many,TRBJ2-1
TGCGCCAGCAGCCCTGGGGACAGGGTTAGCACAGATACGCAGTATTTT,CASSPGDRVSTDTQYF,TRBD1,TRBV4-1,.,TRBJ2-3